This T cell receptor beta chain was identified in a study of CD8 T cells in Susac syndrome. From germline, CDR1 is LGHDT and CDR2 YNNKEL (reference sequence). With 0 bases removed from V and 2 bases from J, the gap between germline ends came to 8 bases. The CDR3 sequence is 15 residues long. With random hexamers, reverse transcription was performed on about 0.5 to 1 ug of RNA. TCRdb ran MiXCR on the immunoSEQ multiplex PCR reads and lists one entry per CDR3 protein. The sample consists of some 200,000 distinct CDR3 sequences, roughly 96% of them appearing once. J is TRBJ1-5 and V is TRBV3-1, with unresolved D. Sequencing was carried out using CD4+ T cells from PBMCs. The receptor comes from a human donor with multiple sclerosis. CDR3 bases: TGTGCCAGCAGCCAAGATACCACAGGCAATCAGCCCCAGCATTTT. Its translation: CASSQDTTGNQPQHF.